The 28 T cell receptor beta chains given below trace back to one sample, sequenced in a study of radiotherapy plus CTLA-4 blockade in lung cancer. TCRdb's table, derived via immunoSEQ multiplex PCR, lists solely in-frame clones and lacks some. The sample holds 45,000 to 60,000 clones, about 85% seen once. This sample comprised peripheral blood, obtained from a patient treated with radiotherapy plus ipilimumab. The receptors here all came from a human donor with non-small cell lung cancer who had a complete response to radiotherapy plus ipilimumab.

The J gene is TRBJ1-1, the V gene TRBV9; the D is unclear. The germline V gene has CDR1 SGDLS and CDR2 YYNGEE. Trimming took off 5 bases at V and 0 bases at J, with 8 bases between the two ends. CDR3 length equals 13 residues. The CDR3 is CASSGRVNTEAFF. For the CDR3, the DNA is TGTGCCAGCAGTGGGAGGGTGAACACTGAAGCTTTCTTT.

The chain joins TRBV29-1 to TRBJ2-1; 7 positions agree with TRBD2. The V gene's germline CDR1 is SQVTM and CDR2 ANQGSEA. CDR3 length: 15 residues. V shed 6 bases, J shed 6 bases, and the junction held 14 bases outside the gene matches. The CDR3 loop is CSVNKAGILGNEQFF. As DNA, the CDR3 is TGCAGCGTCAATAAAGCGGGAATATTAGGCAATGAGCAGTTCTTC.

V usage is TRBV9 and J usage is TRBJ1-1, with D uncertain. CDR1 is SGDLS and CDR2 is YYNGEE in the germline V gene. This CDR3 has 15 amino acids. The V gene lost 3 bases and the J gene lost 0 bases, with 12 bases spanning the gap. The DNA of the CDR3 is TGTGCCAGCAGCGCAGACGGGTGGCTGAACACTGAAGCTTTCTTT. Its protein product is CASSADGWLNTEAFF. Full variable domain (outside the CDR3, taken from reference TRBV9 and TRBJ1-1): DSGVTQTPKHLITATGQRVTLRCSPRSGDLSVYWYQQSLDQGLQFLIQYYNGEERAKGNILERFSAQQFPDLHSELNLSSLELGDSALYFCASSADGWLNTEAFFGQGTRLTVV.

This chain joins TRBV2 and TRBJ2-3; D might be TRBD2 (6 bases). Germline V CDR1 and CDR2: SNHLY, FYNNEI. Trimming left V 2 bases short and J 4 bases short, with 16 bases between. This CDR3 is 16 amino acids long. The CDR3 DNA reads TGTGCCAGCAGTGAACAGGGCCGAGCGGGCTCAGATACGCAGTATTTT. Residues: CASSEQGRAGSDTQYF.

This chain connects TRBV19 to TRBJ1-4; D may be TRBD1 (6 bases). Trimming pared 3 bases from V and 3 bases from J, leaving 11 bases between. CDR3 length: 15 residues. Germline V gene sequence: CDR1 LNHDA, CDR2 SQIVND (reference sequence). The CDR3 reads CASSIGSGANEKLFF. CDR3 in DNA: TGTGCCAGTAGTATTGGGTCAGGGGCTAATGAAAAACTGTTTTTT.

The J gene is TRBJ2-3, the V gene TRBV5-1; 11 positions agree with TRBD1. CDR1 SGHRS and CDR2 YFSETQ come from the germline V gene. J gave up 4 bases and V 3 bases, and 10 bases lay outside the gene matches. This CDR3 region has 17 residues. CDR3 bases: TGCGCCAGCAGCTGGACCGGGGGACAGGGGGTTTCAGATACGCAGTATTTT. Translation gives CASSWTGGQGVSDTQYF.

The rearrangement links TRBV5-6 to TRBJ1-2; D perhaps matches TRBD1 (6 bases). Germline V gene data show CDR1 as SGHDT and CDR2 as YYEEEE. Trimming left V 4 bases short and J 1 base short, with 14 bases between. The CDR3 is 15 amino acids. The CDR3 here is CASSPRGGFNYGYTF. The CDR3 nucleotides are TGTGCCAGCAGCCCAAGGGGGGGCTTTAACTATGGCTACACCTTC.

The chain combines TRBV5-4 with TRBJ2-7, with a tentative D call TRBD1 (5 bases). Trimming cost V 4 bases and J 4 bases, with 18 bases left between them. The CDR3 has 15 amino acids. Looked up from germline, CDR1 is SGHNT and CDR2 is YYREEE (reference sequence). CDR3 protein: CASSLAPTENYEQYF. CDR3 bases: TGTGCCAGCAGCCTCGCCCCGACAGAGAATTACGAGCAGTACTTC. Full variable domain (missing parts from reference TRBV5-4 and TRBJ2-7): ETGVTQSPTHLIKTRGQQVTLRCSSQSGHNTVSWYQQALGQGPQFIFQYYREEENGRGNFPPRFSGLQFPNYSSELNVNALELDDSALYLCASSLAPTENYEQYFGPGTRLTVT.

V gene TRBV7-2 combines with J gene TRBJ2-7, with 13 positions matching TRBD2. The CDR3 runs 18 residues. Germline CDR1 reads SGHTA; CDR2 reads FQGNSA. V dropped 5 bases and J dropped 5; count of bases not matched to a gene: 15. The chain's CDR3 is CASSRPPSTSGGRNEQYF. The CDR3 DNA is TGTGCCAGCAGCCGACCCCCTTCGACTAGCGGGGGGCGCAACGAGCAGTACTTC. Variable domain in full (rest from reference TRBV7-2 and TRBJ2-7): GAGVSQSPSNKVTEKGKDVELRCDPISGHTALYWYRQSLGQGLEFLIYFQGNSAPDKSGLPSDRFSAERTGGSVSTLTIQRTQQEDSAVYLCASSRPPSTSGGRNEQYFGPGTRLTVT.

V and J are TRBV6-5 and TRBJ2-2; 8 bases are a match to TRBD2. Trimming took 2 bases from V and 7 from J; bases not matched to a gene: 6. Germline CDR1 and CDR2: MNHEY and SVGAGI. The CDR3 has 15 amino acids. Here the CDR3 DNA reads TGTGCCAGCAGTTACGAGGGACTAGTGATCGGGGAGCTGTTTTTT. As protein: CASSYEGLVIGELFF.

This clone was seen only a few times. This chain connects TRBV4-3 to TRBJ1-3; no reliable D call. The CDR3 sequence is 15 residues long. CDR1 and CDR2 (germline): LGHNA, YSLEER. The V end lost 1 base, the J end lost 0 bases, and 7 bases lay between the germline ends. The CDR3 nucleotides are TGCGCCAGCAGCCAAGGAAAGAGCTCTGGAAACACCATATATTTT. Its protein product is CASSQGKSSGNTIYF.

The chain employs TRBV5-1 and TRBJ2-3; D is possibly TRBD2 (7 bases). CDR3 length: 16 amino acids. Germline assignment: CDR1 SGHRS and CDR2 YFSETQ. With 4 bases removed from V and 6 bases from J, the gap between germline ends came to 21 bases. CDR3 amino acids: CASSATGGRSMDTQYF. Here the CDR3 DNA reads TGCGCCAGCAGCGCGACGGGGGGCCGTTCTATGGATACGCAGTATTTT. The full variable domain, rest sourced from reference TRBV5-1 and TRBJ2-3, is KAGVTQTPRYLIKTRGQQVTLSCSPISGHRSVSWYQQTPGQGLQFLFEYFSETQRNKGNFPGRFSGRQFSNSRSEMNVSTLELGDSALYLCASSATGGRSMDTQYFGPGTRLTVL.

This sequence joins TRBV19 and TRBJ2-5; D may be TRBD1 (6 bases). CDR3 size: 15 residues. Germline CDR1 LNHDA, CDR2 SQIVND (reference sequence). V gave up 7 bases and J gave up 5 bases, with 20 bases separating them. The CDR3 is CASTTGSRGRETQYF. The CDR3 DNA sequence: TGTGCCAGTACTACAGGGAGCAGGGGAAGGGAGACCCAGTACTTC.

The chain couples TRBV6-1 to TRBJ1-1; D is uncertain. V shed 0 bases and J shed 0 bases, with 11 bases lying between them. This CDR3 spans 16 amino acids. Germline values: CDR1 MNHNS, CDR2 SASEGT. CDR3 sequence: CASSEAVGNMNTEAFF. DNA for the CDR3: TGTGCCAGCAGTGAAGCTGTCGGGAACATGAACACTGAAGCTTTCTTT.

V usage is TRBV28 and J usage is TRBJ2-2; D is undetermined. Germline V gene data show CDR1 as MDHEN and CDR2 as SYDVKM. The V gene lost 8 bases and the J gene lost 4 bases, with 11 bases spanning the gap. The CDR3 consists of 13 residues. CDR3 sequence reads: CASEVSTTGELFF. The CDR3 coding sequence is TGTGCCAGCGAGGTGTCGACCACCGGGGAGCTGTTTTTT.

This clone was seen a few times. This chain joins TRBV4-1 and TRBJ2-2, with 8 positions matching TRBD1. The CDR3 covers 15 residues. Germline CDR1 and CDR2: MGHRA and YSYEKL. V was clipped by 6 bases and J by 1 base; unmatched bases: 4. The CDR3 loop reads CASSRTGLNTGELFF. DNA of the CDR3: TGCGCCAGCAGTCGGACAGGGCTGAACACCGGGGAGCTGTTTTTT.

This clone showed up just a few times. The chain joins TRBV9 to TRBJ1-4; 8 bases fit TRBD1. This CDR3 has 16 residues. Germline CDR1 and CDR2: SGDLS and YYNGEE. After removal of 0 bases from V and 5 bases from J, the junction contained 6 bases not matched to a gene. CDR3 sequence reads: CASSVGARDRNEKLFF. CDR3 bases: TGTGCCAGCAGCGTAGGTGCGAGGGACAGGAATGAAAAACTGTTTTTT.

This sequence joins TRBV6-1 and TRBJ1-6, with D maybe TRBD1 (5 bases). CDR3 length: 14 residues. V dropped 6 bases and J dropped 5 bases, with 11 bases sitting between them. CDR1 is MNHNS and CDR2 is SASEGT in the germline V gene. CDR3: CASRLGGDNSPLHF. For the CDR3, the DNA is TGTGCCAGCAGGCTGGGGGGGGATAATTCACCCCTCCACTTT.

The J gene is TRBJ2-2, the V gene TRBV15; 8 bases line up with TRBD1. J gave up 6 bases and V 0 bases, and 3 bases lay outside the gene matches. Germline CDR1 reads LNHNV; CDR2 reads YYDKDF (reference sequence). The CDR3 runs to 15 residues. The CDR3 spells CATSRDLQGAGELFF. The CDR3 nucleotides read TGTGCCACCAGCAGAGATCTACAGGGGGCCGGGGAGCTGTTTTTT.

This clone was picked up one time. The rearrangement uses TRBV7-9 and TRBJ1-5; D is unresolved. This CDR3 has 12 residues. The germline gives CDR1 SEHNR, CDR2 FQNEAQ (reference sequence). The V end lost 5 bases, the J end lost 0 bases, and 2 bases lay between the germline ends. In nucleotides, the CDR3 is TGTGCCAGCAGCCTTAGCAATCAGCCCCAGCATTTT. Translating it yields CASSLSNQPQHF.

This chain connects TRBV25-1 to TRBJ2-2; possibly TRBD2 for D (6 bases). Trimming took off 2 bases at V and 5 bases at J, with 12 bases between the two ends. CDR1 and CDR2 (germline): MGHDK, SYGVNS. The CDR3 consists of 15 residues. The chain's CDR3 is CASSEGVLATGELFF. For the CDR3, the DNA is TGTGCCAGCAGTGAAGGAGTTCTAGCGACCGGGGAGCTGTTTTTT.

This sequence joins TRBV29-1 and TRBJ2-5; 16 bases align to TRBD2. This CDR3 region has 17 residues. Germline V CDR1 and CDR2: SQVTM, ANQGSEA. V lost 4 bases to trimming and J lost 2 bases; unmatched junction nucleotides: 7. CDR3 region: CSVGGTSGGAWQETQYF. Written as DNA, the CDR3 is TGCAGCGTTGGCGGGACTAGCGGGGGGGCCTGGCAAGAGACCCAGTACTTC.

The chain is built from TRBV2 and TRBJ2-5; a possible D gene is TRBD1 (7 bases). The last part of the DNA fits TRBJ2-7 better; the J call may be wrong. CDR1 SNHLY and CDR2 FYNNEI come from the germline V gene. This CDR3 has 15 residues. CDR3 protein: CASSAVSGGNSEQYF. In nucleotides, the CDR3 is TGTGCCAGCAGTGCGGTGTCAGGGGGGAACTCCGAGCAGTACTTC.

The rearrangement joins TRBV19 to TRBJ2-5, with TRBD2 identical over 8 bases. The V and J ends lost 2 bases and 5 bases, in that order; junction bases with no gene match: 4. The CDR3 runs to 14 residues. In germline, CDR1 is LNHDA, CDR2 SQIVND (reference sequence). The CDR3 bases are TGTGCCAGTAGTATAACGCGGGGGGCGGAGACCCAGTACTTC. It codes for CASSITRGAETQYF.

This chain links TRBV29-1 with TRBJ2-1; D might be TRBD1 (5 bases). CDR1 is SQVTM and CDR2 is ANQGSEA in the germline V gene. Trimming cost V 3 bases and J 8 bases, with 11 bases left between them. The CDR3 sequence is 12 residues long. This chain's CDR3 is CSVDRARHEQFF. The CDR3 region has the DNA TGCAGCGTTGACAGGGCGAGGCATGAGCAGTTCTTC.

The gene calls are TRBV19 and TRBJ1-1, with a weak D call TRBD1 (6 bases). Trimming cost V 6 bases and J 3 bases, with 8 bases left between them. Germline lookup yields CDR1 LNHDA and CDR2 SQIVND (reference sequence). The CDR3 is made up of 12 amino acids. CDR3 sequence reads: CASRTGYTEAFF. CDR3 in DNA: TGTGCCAGTAGAACAGGGTACACTGAAGCTTTCTTT.

The chain is built from TRBV19 and TRBJ1-4; TRBD1 matches 8 bases. Germline lookup yields CDR1 LNHDA and CDR2 SQIVND (reference sequence). V dropped 5 bases and J dropped 7; count of bases not matched to a gene: 6. The CDR3 length is 14 residues. CDR3 in DNA: TGTGCCAGTAGTCCTGCAGGGGGCCGTGAAAAACTGTTTTTT. Its protein product is CASSPAGGREKLFF.

The chain has TRBV4-1 and TRBJ2-5, with D possibly being TRBD1 (5 bases). Germline V gene sequence: CDR1 MGHRA, CDR2 YSYEKL. Trimming took off 1 base at V and 4 bases at J, with 10 bases between the two ends. The CDR3 runs to 14 residues. The CDR3 here is CASSQGQSIETQYF. Written as DNA, the CDR3 is TGCGCCAGCAGCCAAGGACAGTCAATAGAGACCCAGTACTTC.